Each of the 9 T cell receptor beta chains below was sequenced from the same sample in a study of blood T cell repertoires in COVID-19. Assay used: immunoSEQ multiplex PCR; TCRdb lists only in-frame clones, some missing. The data contain about 440,000 clones, about 90% of them singletons. The specimen sequenced was PBMCs or T cells enriched from blood (not recorded which). Receptor source: a man aged 18 to 35 who had recovered from COVID-19.

The V gene is TRBV30, the J gene TRBJ2-1; the match to TRBD1 covers 7 bases. The CDR3 runs to 14 residues. CDR1 and CDR2 (germline): GTSNPN, SVGIG (reference sequence). J gave up 4 bases and V 2 bases, and 5 bases lay outside the gene matches. CDR3 DNA sequence: TGTGCCTGGAGTCAGGGGACAGCATACAATGAGCAGTTCTTC. Encoded protein: CAWSQGTAYNEQFF.

The rearrangement uses TRBV18 and TRBJ1-1; D unresolved. CDR3 length equals 14 residues. Trimming removed 3 bases at V and 0 bases at J, with 8 bases between. CDR1 KGHSH and CDR2 LQKENI come from the germline V gene. This chain's CDR3 is CASSPGLMNTEAFF. The CDR3 nucleotides read TGTGCCAGCTCACCCGGACTGATGAACACTGAAGCTTTCTTT.

The chain employs TRBV19 and TRBJ1-4, with 7 positions matching TRBD1. The CDR3 loop spans 13 amino acids. After removal of 9 bases from V and 8 bases from J, the junction contained 9 bases not matched to a gene. Germline loops: CDR1 LNHDA, CDR2 SQIVND (reference sequence). The CDR3: CASHGTALEKLFF. The CDR3 DNA reads TGTGCCAGCCACGGGACAGCCCTCGAAAAACTGTTTTTT.

The chain has TRBV5-1 and TRBJ2-3; 7 bases align to TRBD1. CDR3 length equals 15 residues. V gave up 3 bases and J gave up 0 bases; unmatched junction bases: 4. CDR1 SGHRS and CDR2 YFSETQ come from the germline V gene. The CDR3 DNA follows: TGCGCCAGCAGCTCCTCAGGGGGAAGCACAGATACGCAGTATTTT. Its protein product is CASSSSGGSTDTQYF.

The gene calls are TRBV9 and TRBJ2-3; 8 positions agree with TRBD2. Germline V lookup: CDR1 SGDLS, CDR2 YYNGEE. Trimming cost V 0 bases and J 2 bases; bases outside gene matches: 8. This CDR3 contains 17 residues. CDR3 in amino acids: CASSVEGSGGSTDTQYF. The CDR3 bases are TGTGCCAGCAGCGTAGAAGGGAGCGGGGGCTCCACAGATACGCAGTATTTT.

V gene TRBV5-1 combines with J gene TRBJ1-6, with D hard to call. This CDR3 is 13 amino acids long. The germline CDR1 and CDR2 sequences are SGHRS and YFSETQ. Trimming cost V 4 bases and J 9 bases, with 11 bases left between them. CDR3 coding DNA: TGCGCCAGCAGCGATCTGGAGCGTTCACCCCTCCACTTT. Translation: CASSDLERSPLHF.

This chain uses TRBV30 with TRBJ2-7; 10 nucleotides agree with TRBD1. The CDR3 is 15 residues long. Trimming cost V 3 bases and J 6 bases; bases outside gene matches: 11. Looked up from germline, CDR1 is GTSNPN and CDR2 is SVGIG (reference sequence). The CDR3 reads CAWSDPGTGAFEQYF. The CDR3 coding sequence is TGTGCCTGGAGCGACCCCGGGACAGGGGCATTCGAGCAGTACTTC.

The chain couples TRBV20-1 to TRBJ1-2; TRBD1 matches at 7 bases. The CDR3 length is 14 residues. Germline trimming cut 3 bases from V and 4 bases from J; bases unmatched to any gene: 8. CDR1 DFQATT and CDR2 SNEGSKA come from the germline V gene (reference sequence). The CDR3 loop reads CSASTDRDGYGYTF. CDR3 bases: TGCAGTGCTAGTACAGACAGGGATGGCTATGGCTACACCTTC.

V gene TRBV5-1 combines with J gene TRBJ1-1; no definite D call. The CDR3 is 13 amino acids. Trimming removed 3 bases from V and 6 bases from J, with 12 bases in between. Germline CDR1 and CDR2: SGHRS and YFSETQ. For the CDR3, the DNA is TGCGCCAGCAGCTCCCTCGGAGTGGCTGAAGCTTTCTTT. It yields the protein CASSSLGVAEAFF.